This T cell receptor (beta chain) derives from a study of cytomegalovirus exposure and HLA in healthy donors. Turning to the study itself: The early release's HLA-typed donors yielded 80 million to 95 million unique TCRs. There were 300 to 400 genotyped donors. Of these, 75% to 85% fell in the genetic ancestry cluster associated with self-reported Caucasian donors. Overall study findings and caveats: A later analysis linked a missense variant in DCLRE1C to the trimming of TCR beta V and J genes.

This clone was detected once. The antigen remains undetermined. PCR was performed using 60 Vbeta and 13 Jbeta primers. Clones were sequenced by immunoSEQ multiplex PCR, and TCRdb holds only the in-frame ones, with some missing. The sample lists over 200,000 clones; about 89% were seen once. V gave up 3 bases and J gave up 4 bases; unmatched junction bases: 2. The CDR3 is made up of 13 amino acids. Germline CDR1 LNHDA, CDR2 SQIVND (reference sequence). The receptor was derived from a woman aged 18-30 years in good health and CMV-seronegative. Sequencing was carried out using PBMCs. The gene calls are TRBV19 and TRBJ1-2; 7 nucleotides align to TRBD1. The CDR3 region is CASSMGQSYGYTF. DNA of the CDR3: TGTGCCAGTAGTATGGGACAGTCCTATGGCTACACCTTC.